This entry is about one T cell receptor beta chain. No antigen is known for it. The data were taken from a study of cytomegalovirus exposure and HLA in healthy donors. Assay used: immunoSEQ multiplex PCR; TCRdb lists only in-frame clones, some missing. This sample has 200,000 to 250,000 clones, with around four fifths found just once. The V end lost 4 bases, the J end lost 2 bases, and 7 bases lay between the germline ends. The CDR3 contains 13 residues. Per the germline V gene, CDR1 is LGHNA and CDR2 is YNFKEQ. Study-wide results and caveats: The listing of 150 to 200 TCR beta chains classed them as cytomegalovirus-associated. A classifier reportedly called cytomegalovirus status with high sensitivity and specificity.

Donors were drawn from the roughly 130-subject validation cohort, separate from the approximately 670-subject first cohort. The clonotype comes from a woman younger than 30 in good health and CMV-seronegative. This sequence joins TRBV4-2 and TRBJ2-3; D possibly corresponds to TRBD2 (6 bases). The specimen was PBMCs. CDR3 in amino acids: CASSRGTTDTQYF. DNA of the CDR3: TGTGCCAGCAGCCGCGGGACCACAGATACGCAGTATTTT.